This T cell receptor (beta chain) is from a study of T cell clonality in common variable immunodeficiency. General study findings and limits: Authors noted CVID clonality's cause needs subpopulation repertoire sequencing. Common variable immunodeficiency TCR beta sequences reportedly had fewer deletions and N-nucleotide insertions.

CVID and control samples used equivalent genomic DNA input. Measured with immunoSEQ multiplex PCR; TCRdb has only the in-frame clones, and not every one. The data show roughly 39,000 clones, with none appearing a single time. Germline V CDR1 and CDR2: MGHRA, YSYEKL. The CDR3 has 15 residues. V was pared by 6 bases and J by 5 bases, with 6 bases of the junction left unmatched. This clone was detected ten times or more. Its cognate antigen is unknown. The read finishes 3 residues shy of the CDR3 end, and the germline J gene is used to complete it. Blood came from CVID subjects not ill and not taking immunomodulatory or immunosuppressive medication.

This TCR was sampled from a human donor with common variable immunodeficiency. The sample taken for sequencing was peripheral blood mononuclear cells. V usage is TRBV4-1 and J usage is TRBJ2-3; 12 nucleotides agree with TRBD2. This chain's CDR3 is CASSSGLAGKDTQYF. The sequenced CDR3 bases are TGCGCCAGCAGTTCCGGACTAGCGGGGAAAGATACG.